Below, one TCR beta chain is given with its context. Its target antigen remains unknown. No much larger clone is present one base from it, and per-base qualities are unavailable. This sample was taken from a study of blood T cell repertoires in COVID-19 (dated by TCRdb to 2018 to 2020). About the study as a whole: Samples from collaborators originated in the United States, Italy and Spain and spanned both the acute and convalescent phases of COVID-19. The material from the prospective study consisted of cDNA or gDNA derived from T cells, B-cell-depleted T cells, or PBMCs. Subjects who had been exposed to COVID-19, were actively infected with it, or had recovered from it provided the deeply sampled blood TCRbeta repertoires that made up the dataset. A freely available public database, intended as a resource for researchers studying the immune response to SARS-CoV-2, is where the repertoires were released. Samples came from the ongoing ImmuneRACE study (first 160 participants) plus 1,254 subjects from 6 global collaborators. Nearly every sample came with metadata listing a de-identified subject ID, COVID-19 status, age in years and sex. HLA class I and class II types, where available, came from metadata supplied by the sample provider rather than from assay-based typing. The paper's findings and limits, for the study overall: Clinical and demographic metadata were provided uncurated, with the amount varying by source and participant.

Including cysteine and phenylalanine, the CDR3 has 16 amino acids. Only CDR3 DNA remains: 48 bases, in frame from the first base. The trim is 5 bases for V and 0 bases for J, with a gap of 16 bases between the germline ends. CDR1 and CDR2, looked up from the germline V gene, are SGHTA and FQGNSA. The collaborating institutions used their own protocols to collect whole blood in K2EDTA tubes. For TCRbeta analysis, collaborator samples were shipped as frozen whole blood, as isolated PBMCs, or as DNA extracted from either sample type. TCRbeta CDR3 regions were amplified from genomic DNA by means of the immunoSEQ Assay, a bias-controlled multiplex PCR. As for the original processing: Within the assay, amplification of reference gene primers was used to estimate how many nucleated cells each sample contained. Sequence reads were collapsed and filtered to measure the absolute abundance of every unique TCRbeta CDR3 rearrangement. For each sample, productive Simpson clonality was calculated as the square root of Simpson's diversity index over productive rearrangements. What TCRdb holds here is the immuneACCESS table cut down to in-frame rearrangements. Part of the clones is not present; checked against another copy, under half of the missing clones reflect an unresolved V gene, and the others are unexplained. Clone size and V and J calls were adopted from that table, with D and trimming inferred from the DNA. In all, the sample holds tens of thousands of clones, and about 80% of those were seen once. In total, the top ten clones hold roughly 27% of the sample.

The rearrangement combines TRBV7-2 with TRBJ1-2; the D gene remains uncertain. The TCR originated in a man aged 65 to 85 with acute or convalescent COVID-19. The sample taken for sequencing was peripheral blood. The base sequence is TGTGCCAGCAGCCCCTGGCCAGGCCCCCCTAACTATGGCTACACCTTC. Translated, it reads CASSPWPGPPNYGYTF.